The rows below give T cell receptor beta chains drawn from one sample of a study of blood T cell repertoires in COVID-19. Data came from immunoSEQ multiplex PCR; TCRdb stores just in-frame clones and leaves some out. The table records some 260,000 clones, nearly 90% of them present only once. The sequenced sample was peripheral blood. Receptors were obtained from a human donor in a cohort sampled during active COVID-19. Each CDR3 is given with its conserved first and last residue. Fields, in order: clone size, J gene, D gene, V gene, CDR3 protein, CDR3 DNA. The D gene is left open where the match is weak. Only part of the rows carry a size: once, few, many, or a class if the clone is expanded.

NA,TRBJ1-4,TRBD1,TRBV7-9,CASSLRRGQGYEKLFF,TGTGCCAGCAGCTTAAGAAGGGGGCAGGGGTATGAAAAACTGTTTTTT
once,TRBJ1-2,TRBD1,TRBV10-2,CASRETGSINYGYTF,TGCGCCAGCAGGGAGACAGGGTCGATTAACTATGGCTACACCTTC
NA,TRBJ2-5,TRBD2,TRBV13,CASSLYREGAQETQYF,TGTGCCAGCAGCTTGTATAGGGAGGGAGCGCAAGAGACCCAGTACTTC
once,TRBJ2-3,TRBD2,TRBV13,CASSSTSGGTDTQYF,TGTGCCAGCAGCTCCACTAGCGGGGGAACAGATACGCAGTATTTT
NA,TRBJ2-5,TRBD1,TRBV24-1,CANEQGIIRETQYF,TGTGCCAACGAACAGGGGATTATACGAGAGACCCAGTACTTC
NA,TRBJ2-7,TRBD2,TRBV19,CASSGLAGAYEQYF,TGTGCCAGTAGTGGACTAGCGGGGGCATACGAGCAGTACTTC
NA,TRBJ1-4,NA,TRBV6-5,CASTADRGEKLFF,TGTGCCAGCACGGCAGACCGAGGGGAAAAACTGTTTTTT
NA,TRBJ2-7,NA,TRBV20-1,CSAIAGYEQYF,TGCAGTGCTATCGCAGGCTACGAGCAGTACTTC
NA,TRBJ2-1,TRBD2,TRBV30,CAWRTSGINEQFF,TGTGCCTGGAGGACTAGCGGGATCAATGAGCAGTTCTTC
NA,TRBJ1-2,TRBD1,TRBV27,CASTRTGSGGYTF,TGTGCCAGCACCAGGACAGGGTCGGGAGGCTACACCTTC
NA,TRBJ1-1,NA,TRBV30,CAWSVSFPATGGSF,TGTGCCTGGAGTGTAAGTTTTCCGGCCACCGGCGGGTCCTTT
NA,TRBJ1-6,NA,TRBV3-1/TRBV3-2,CASSQLTGRSPLHF,TGTGCCAGCAGCCAGCTGACAGGTCGATCACCCCTCCACTTT
few,TRBJ1-2,TRBD1,TRBV11-2,CASSFLQGAPTHGYTF,TGTGCCAGCAGCTTTTTACAGGGGGCCCCCACCCATGGCTACACCTTC
NA,TRBJ1-1,NA,TRBV11-1,CASSWLTGNTEAFF,TGTGCCAGCAGCTGGTTGACAGGGAACACTGAAGCTTTCTTT
NA,TRBJ2-7,TRBD1,TRBV9,CASSPGQGGYEQYF,TGTGCCAGCAGCCCGGGACAGGGGGGATACGAGCAGTACTTC
NA,TRBJ1-1,NA,TRBV5-4,CASSLGAENTEAFF,TGTGCCAGCAGCTTGGGAGCTGAGAACACTGAAGCTTTCTTT
NA,TRBJ1-1,NA,TRBV25-1,CASRETGGSEAFF,TGTGCCAGCAGGGAGACGGGGGGCTCCGAAGCTTTCTTT
NA,TRBJ2-7,NA,TRBV28,CASSLLGFTTSYEQYF,TGTGCCAGCAGTTTATTGGGTTTCACTACTTCCTACGAGCAGTACTTC
NA,TRBJ2-7,TRBD2,TRBV19,CASSKEPLGTSYEQYF,TGTGCCAGTAGTAAAGAGCCCCTCGGGACTAGTTACGAGCAGTACTTC
NA,TRBJ1-1,NA,TRBV4-3,CASSQDENPEAFF,TGCGCCAGCAGCCAAGATGAGAACCCTGAAGCTTTCTTT
NA,TRBJ1-6,NA,TRBV27,CASSLADPGIYNSPLHF,TGTGCCAGCAGTTTAGCCGACCCGGGAATCTATAATTCACCCCTCCACTTT
NA,TRBJ2-7,TRBD1,TRBV18,CASSSTLTGTGGNTVYF,TGTGCCAGCTCATCGACATTAACAGGGACAGGAGGAAACACCGTTTACTTC
once,TRBJ2-3,NA,TRBV28,CASSLLLSTDTQYF,TGTGCCAGCAGTTTATTACTAAGCACAGATACGCAGTATTTT
NA,TRBJ2-7,TRBD1,TRBV4-3,CASSQKDRGTDEQYF,TGCGCCAGCAGCCAGAAGGACAGGGGGACCGACGAGCAGTACTTC
NA,TRBJ1-1,TRBD1,TRBV11-2,CASSIRGTEAFF,TGTGCCAGCAGCATCAGGGGGACTGAAGCTTTCTTT
NA,TRBJ2-1,NA,TRBV21-1,CASSKVTSGTRGEQFF,TGTGCCAGCAGCAAAGTAACTAGCGGGACCCGGGGTGAGCAGTTCTTC
NA,TRBJ1-6,NA,TRBV10-1,CASSEGREKNSPLHF,TGCGCCAGCAGTGAGGGCAGGGAAAAGAATTCACCCCTCCACTTT
NA,TRBJ1-2,TRBD1,TRBV6-4,CASSPDRLSGYTF,TGTGCCAGCAGTCCGGACAGGCTGAGTGGCTACACCTTC
NA,TRBJ2-6,NA,TRBV6-5,CASSYSIAGANVLTF,TGTGCCAGCAGTTACTCGATAGCTGGGGCCAACGTCCTGACTTTC
NA,TRBJ2-3,TRBD2,TRBV7-2,CASSLGVSGGSDTQYF,TGTGCCAGCAGCTTAGGAGTTAGCGGGGGGTCGGATACGCAGTATTTT
NA,TRBJ2-7,NA,TRBV11-3,CASSPGVSGTDSYEQYF,TGTGCCAGCAGCCCAGGGGTCTCCGGGACGGATTCCTACGAGCAGTACTTC
NA,TRBJ1-3,NA,TRBV6-1,CASSEVGLAGRGNTIYF,TGTGCCAGCAGTGAAGTGGGCTTGGCAGGGCGAGGAAACACCATATATTTT
NA,TRBJ2-7,TRBD2,TRBV4-2,CASSHGTSGPEMPSYEQYF,TGTGCCAGCAGCCACGGGACTAGCGGACCCGAAATGCCCTCCTACGAGCAGTACTTC
NA,TRBJ1-3,NA,TRBV24-1,CATREASGNTIYF,TGTGCCACCAGAGAGGCCTCTGGAAACACCATATATTTT
NA,TRBJ2-7,NA,TRBV2,CASPHLVVGLRSYEQYF,TGTGCCAGCCCCCACCTTGTGGTGGGCCTAAGGTCCTACGAGCAGTACTTC
NA,TRBJ1-4,NA,TRBV9,CASSVNSGGVDEKLFF,TGTGCCAGCAGCGTAAATTCGGGAGGGGTTGATGAAAAACTGTTTTTT
NA,TRBJ1-1,NA,TRBV20-1,CRAMRGLEAFF,TGCAGGGCGATGCGGGGGCTCGAAGCTTTCTTT
NA,TRBJ2-7,NA,TRBV7-9,CASSFQLQGYEQYF,TGTGCCAGCAGCTTTCAACTACAAGGCTACGAGCAGTACTTC
NA,TRBJ1-5,NA,TRBV21-1,CASSPRTGKVEGRQPQHF,TGTGCCAGCAGCCCGCGGACAGGGAAAGTTGAAGGTCGCCAGCCCCAGCATTTT